Below are 10 T cell receptor beta chains sequenced from a single sample in a study of T cell responses to AZD1222 COVID-19 vaccine. The data were produced by immunoSEQ multiplex PCR, yet TCRdb's version contains in-frame clones alone and is incomplete. The table records over 120,000 clones, 92% of them present only once. This specimen was peripheral blood, taken on day 0 of AZD1222 vaccination. All receptors derive from an adult in good health.

The chain combines TRBV5-1 with TRBJ2-7; TRBD1 matches at 8 bases. Per germline, CDR1 SGHRS and CDR2 YFSETQ. The trim removed 4 bases at V and 1 base at J, leaving 7 bases unmatched. This CDR3 is built from 15 residues. The CDR3 is CASSIGTGGSYEQYF. CDR3 in DNA: TGCGCCAGCAGCATCGGGACAGGCGGATCCTACGAGCAGTACTTC.

This chain uses TRBV12-3 or TRBV12-4 with TRBJ1-4; D is ambiguous. This CDR3 is built from 12 residues. With 8 bases removed from V and 8 bases from J, the gap between germline ends came to 12 bases. CDR3 sequence (DNA): TGTGCCAGCGCGGCTGGGCGGGAAAAACTGTTTTTT. Translated: CASAAGREKLFF.

This clone was seen once. This sequence joins TRBV27 and TRBJ1-2; tentative D call: TRBD1 (5 bases). Germline V gene sequence: CDR1 MNHEY, CDR2 SMNVEV (reference sequence). The CDR3 is made up of 13 amino acids. V shed 8 bases and J shed 7 bases, with 17 bases lying between them. CDR3 loop: CASGHGATTGYTF. The CDR3 nucleotides are TGTGCCAGCGGCCACGGGGCAACAACTGGCTACACCTTC.

The chain combines TRBV6-5 with TRBJ1-1; D gene uncertain. The CDR3 runs 10 residues. The germline V gene encodes CDR1 MNHEY and CDR2 SVGAGI. The V end lost 10 bases, the J end lost 1 base, and 4 bases lay between the germline ends. The chain's CDR3 is CATGNTEAFF. CDR3 DNA sequence: TGTGCCACCGGGAACACTGAAGCTTTCTTT.

V is TRBV28 and J is TRBJ1-3; D ambiguous. The length of the CDR3 is 11 residues. In germline, CDR1 is MDHEN, CDR2 SYDVKM. The V end lost 8 bases, the J end lost 8 bases, and 10 bases lay between the germline ends. The CDR3 protein is CASAGLDTIYF. DNA of the CDR3: TGTGCCAGCGCGGGGTTGGACACCATATATTTT.

This sequence joins TRBV5-1 and TRBJ1-4; the D gene is possibly TRBD1 (5 bases). The germline V and J ends were trimmed by 4 bases and 7 bases, with 17 bases remaining between them. Germline loops: CDR1 SGHRS, CDR2 YFSETQ. This CDR3 is 15 amino acids long. The CDR3 bases are TGCGCCAGCAGCCCGACCACGACAGCACGTGAAAAACTGTTTTTT. Translating gives CASSPTTTAREKLFF.

V gene TRBV4-3 combines with J gene TRBJ2-7, with a weak D call TRBD2 (6 bases). There are 14 residues in the CDR3. Trimming left V 0 bases short and J 2 bases short, with 8 bases between. Germline V gene data show CDR1 as LGHNA and CDR2 as YSLEER. The CDR3 nucleotides are TGCGCCAGCAGCCAAGATTCGGGGGCCTACGAGCAGTACTTC. Its translation: CASSQDSGAYEQYF.

V usage is TRBV5-1 and J usage is TRBJ2-7; TRBD2 matches 7 bases. The CDR3 totals 15 residues. Looked up from germline, CDR1 is SGHRS and CDR2 is YFSETQ. Trimming removed 4 bases from V and 2 bases from J; junction bases left unmatched: 9. The CDR3 nucleotides read TGCGCCAGCAGCCCCACTAGCGCAAGTACCTACGAGCAGTACTTC. This gives the protein CASSPTSASTYEQYF.

The chain joins TRBV6-5 to TRBJ1-4; D remains ambiguous. Trimming cost V 6 bases and J 0 bases, with 8 bases left between them. This CDR3 is built from 14 residues. CDR1 and CDR2 from the germline V gene are MNHEY and SVGAGI. CDR3 loop: CASSHQSTNEKLFF. CDR3 bases: TGTGCCAGCAGCCATCAGTCAACTAATGAAAAACTGTTTTTT.

In this sample, this clone turned up once. The genes are TRBV6-7 and TRBJ2-7, with 10 bases lining up with TRBD2. TRBV6-7 belongs to the ORF category, with a function that is uncertain. The CDR3 runs to 15 residues. J lost 0 bases, V lost 2 bases, and 1 base had no gene match. The CDR3 here is CASSYGTSDSYEQYF. CDR3 in DNA: TGTGCCAGCAGTTACGGGACTAGCGACTCCTACGAGCAGTACTTC.